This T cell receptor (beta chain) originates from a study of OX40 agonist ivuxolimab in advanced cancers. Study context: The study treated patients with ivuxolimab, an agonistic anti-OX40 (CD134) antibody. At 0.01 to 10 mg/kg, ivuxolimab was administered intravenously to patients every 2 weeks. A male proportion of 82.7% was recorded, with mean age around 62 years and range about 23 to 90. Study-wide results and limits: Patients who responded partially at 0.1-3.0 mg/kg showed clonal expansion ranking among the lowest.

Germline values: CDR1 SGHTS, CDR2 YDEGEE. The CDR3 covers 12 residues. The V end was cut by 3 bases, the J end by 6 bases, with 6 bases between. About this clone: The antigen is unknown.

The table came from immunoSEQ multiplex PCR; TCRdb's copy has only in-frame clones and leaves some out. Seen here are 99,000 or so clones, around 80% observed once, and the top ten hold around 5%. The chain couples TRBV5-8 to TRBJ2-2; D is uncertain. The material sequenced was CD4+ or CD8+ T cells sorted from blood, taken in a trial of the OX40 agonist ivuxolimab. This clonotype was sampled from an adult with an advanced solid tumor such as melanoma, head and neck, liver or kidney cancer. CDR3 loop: CASSSRPGELFF. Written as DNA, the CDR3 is TGTGCCAGCAGCTCCCGGCCCGGGGAGCTGTTTTTT.